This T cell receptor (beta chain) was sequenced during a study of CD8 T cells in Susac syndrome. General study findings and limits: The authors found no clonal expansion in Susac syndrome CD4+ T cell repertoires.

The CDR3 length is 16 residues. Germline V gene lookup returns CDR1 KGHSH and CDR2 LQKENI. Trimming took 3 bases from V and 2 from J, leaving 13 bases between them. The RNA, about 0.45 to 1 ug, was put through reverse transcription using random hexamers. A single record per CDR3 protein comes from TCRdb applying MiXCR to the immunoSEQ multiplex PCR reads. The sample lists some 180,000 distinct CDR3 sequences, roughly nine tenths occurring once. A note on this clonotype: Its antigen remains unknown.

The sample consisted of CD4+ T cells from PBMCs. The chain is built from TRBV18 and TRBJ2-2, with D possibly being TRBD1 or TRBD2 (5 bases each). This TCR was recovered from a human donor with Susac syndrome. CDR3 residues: CASSPLKGRNTGELFF. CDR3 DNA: TGTGCCAGCTCACCGCTAAAGGGACGAAACACCGGGGAGCTGTTTTTT. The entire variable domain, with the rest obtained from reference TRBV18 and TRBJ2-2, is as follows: NAGVMQNPRHLVRRRGQEARLRCSPMKGHSHVYWYRQLPEEGLKFMVYLQKENIIDESGMPKERFSAEFPKEGPSILRIQQVVRGDSAAYFCASSPLKGRNTGELFFGEGSRLTVL.